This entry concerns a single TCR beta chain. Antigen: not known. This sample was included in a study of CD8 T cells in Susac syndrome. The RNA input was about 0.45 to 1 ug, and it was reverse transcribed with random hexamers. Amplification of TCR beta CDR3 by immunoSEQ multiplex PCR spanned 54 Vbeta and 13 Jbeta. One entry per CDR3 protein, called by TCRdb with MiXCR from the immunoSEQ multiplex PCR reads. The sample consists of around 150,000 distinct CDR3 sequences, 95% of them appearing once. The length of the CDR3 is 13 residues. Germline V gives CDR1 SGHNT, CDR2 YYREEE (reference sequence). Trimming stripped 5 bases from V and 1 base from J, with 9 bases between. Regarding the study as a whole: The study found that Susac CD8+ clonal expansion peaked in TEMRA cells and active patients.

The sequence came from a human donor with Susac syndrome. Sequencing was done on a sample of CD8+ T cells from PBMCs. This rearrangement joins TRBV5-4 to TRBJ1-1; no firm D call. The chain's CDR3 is CASSWEGNTEAFF. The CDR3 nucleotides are TGTGCCAGCAGTTGGGAGGGGAACACTGAAGCTTTCTTT.